This TCR beta chain is drawn from a study of control samples from healthy donors and cancer patients. Deletions cut 1 base from V and 5 bases from J, with 12 bases between. Germline assignment: CDR1 LNHDA and CDR2 SQIVND (reference sequence). This CDR3 is 14 amino acids long. Profiling relied on immunoSEQ multiplex PCR, and the TCRdb table lists in-frame clones only, not all of them. Here the sample spans around 130,000 clones, approximately 94% being singletons. Source material: blood. The gene calls are TRBV19 and TRBJ2-7; D is perhaps TRBD2 (5 bases). This receptor was identified in a man aged 25-45 years in good health. The CDR3 DNA reads TGTGCCAGTAGTATAGCCTTCGGAGGTGACGAGCAGTACTTC. Translating it yields CASSIAFGGDEQYF.